A single T cell receptor beta chain is shown here with its context. The data derive from a study of blood T cell repertoires in COVID-19. Study at large: Some COVID-19 samples were acute and others convalescent; all came from the United States, Italy and Spain.

As handled by the study authors: Amplification of reference gene primers provided the estimated nucleated cell counts. The data were produced by immunoSEQ multiplex PCR, yet TCRdb's version contains in-frame clones alone and is incomplete. V and J calls and clone size follow that table, whereas D and trimming were derived from the DNA. The sample yields some 200,000 clones, around 90% seen once. Germline V gene data show CDR1 as MNHEY and CDR2 as SVGAGI. J gave up 2 bases and V 8 bases, and 10 bases lay outside the gene matches. There are 15 residues in the CDR3. This rearrangement joins TRBV6-5 to TRBJ2-5, with 8 bases identical to TRBD2. The TCR originated in a man between 65 and 79 years old with acute or convalescent COVID-19. Sequences were obtained from peripheral blood. CDR3: CASGLGTRGQETQYF. CDR3 in DNA: TGTGCCAGCGGACTAGGGACTAGGGGGCAAGAGACCCAGTACTTC.